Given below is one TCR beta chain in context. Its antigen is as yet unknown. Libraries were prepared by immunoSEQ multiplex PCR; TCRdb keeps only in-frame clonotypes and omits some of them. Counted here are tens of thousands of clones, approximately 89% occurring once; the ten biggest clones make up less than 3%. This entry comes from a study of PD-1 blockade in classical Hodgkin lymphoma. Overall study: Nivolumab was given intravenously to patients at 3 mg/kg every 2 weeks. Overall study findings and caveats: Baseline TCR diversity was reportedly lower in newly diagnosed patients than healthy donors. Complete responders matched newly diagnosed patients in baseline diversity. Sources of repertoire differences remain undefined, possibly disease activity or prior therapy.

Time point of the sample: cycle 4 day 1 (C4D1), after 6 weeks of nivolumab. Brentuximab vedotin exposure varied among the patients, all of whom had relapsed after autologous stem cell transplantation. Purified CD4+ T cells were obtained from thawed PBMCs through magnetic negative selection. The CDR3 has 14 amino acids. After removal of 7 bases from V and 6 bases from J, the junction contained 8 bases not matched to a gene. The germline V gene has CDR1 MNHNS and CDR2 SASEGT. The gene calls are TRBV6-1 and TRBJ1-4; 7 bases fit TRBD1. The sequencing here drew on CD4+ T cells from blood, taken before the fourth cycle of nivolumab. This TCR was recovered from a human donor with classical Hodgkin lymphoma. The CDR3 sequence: CASKLDRAHEKLFF. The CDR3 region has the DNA TGTGCCAGCAAACTCGACAGGGCTCATGAAAAACTGTTTTTT.